This T cell receptor beta chain came from a study of T cells in Graves' hyperthyroidism and ophthalmopathy. Findings and caveats of the study: Through a model of 13 V-J features, ophthalmopathy was separated from stable hyperthyroidism.

Using RNA transcripts as the source, TCR beta CDR3 regions were amplified. An initial round of RT-PCR targeting the TCR CDR3 relied on the HTBI primer set. TCRdb recomputed calls from the multiplex PCR reads with MiXCR, one row per CDR3 protein. In the table there are 250,000 to 300,000 distinct CDR3 sequences, roughly a fifth of which are singletons. Germline V gene data show CDR1 as SEHNR and CDR2 as FQNEAQ (reference sequence). The CDR3 loop spans 12 amino acids. V lost 5 bases and J lost 6, with 8 bases in between. This clonotype was observed many times. The antigen is not known. Input material: blood. This chain links TRBV7-9 with TRBJ2-4; D gene uncertain. This TCR was sampled from a man in his fifties or sixties with Graves' ophthalmopathy. The CDR3 reads CASSHEINIQYF. CDR3 nucleotides: TGTGCCAGCAGCCATGAAATAAACATTCAGTACTTC.